A single sample gave rise to the 29 T cell receptor beta chains below, sequenced in a study of cytomegalovirus exposure and HLA in healthy donors. Amplification used 60 Vbeta primers and 13 Jbeta primers. Profiling relied on immunoSEQ multiplex PCR, and the TCRdb table lists in-frame clones only, not all of them. The sample consists of about 190,000 clones, roughly four fifths of them appearing once. Sequenced: PBMCs. These receptors all stem from a woman in her twenties or thirties in good health and CMV-seropositive.

This clone was counted between two and nine times. The chain combines TRBV5-6 with TRBJ2-6; D is unclear. The germline V gene encodes CDR1 SGHDT and CDR2 YYEEEE. The V and J ends lost 1 base and 1 base respectively, with 9 bases between them. The CDR3 is made up of 16 amino acids. DNA of the CDR3: TGTGCCAGCAGCTTGTTTTCCCTATCTGGGGCCAACGTCCTGACTTTC. This encodes CASSLFSLSGANVLTF.

The rearrangement uses TRBV7-6 and TRBJ1-5; D is undetermined. V lost 6 bases and J lost 2, with 14 bases in between. From germline, CDR1 is SGHVS and CDR2 FNYEAQ. This CDR3 is built from 15 residues. In DNA form, the CDR3 reads TGTGCCAGCAGTTCTTCCTGGGGAGGCAATCAGCCCCAGCATTTT. It translates to CASSSSWGGNQPQHF.

This clone has just a few counts. The chain combines TRBV11-3 with TRBJ2-1; 8 bases line up with TRBD2. The germline V gene encodes CDR1 SGHNT and CDR2 YENEEA. V gave up 2 bases and J gave up 4 bases; unmatched junction bases: 4. This CDR3 is built from 15 residues. CDR3: CASSLRSGSYNEQFF. The CDR3 DNA reads TGTGCCAGCAGCTTAAGAAGCGGGAGTTACAATGAGCAGTTCTTC.

This clone was picked up a small number of times. The gene calls are TRBV20-1 and TRBJ2-5; D ambiguous. Trimming left V 4 bases short and J 2 bases short, with 2 bases between. The CDR3 contains 10 residues. CDR1 and CDR2 (germline): DFQATT, SNEGSKA (reference sequence). The CDR3 sequence: CSATQETQYF. The CDR3 nucleotides read TGCAGTGCTACTCAAGAGACCCAGTACTTC.

The rearrangement links TRBV6-5 to TRBJ2-7; 8 bases map to TRBD1. This CDR3 spans 15 amino acids. After removal of 7 bases from V and 7 bases from J, the junction contained 15 bases not matched to a gene. Germline V CDR1 and CDR2: MNHEY, SVGAGI. The CDR3: CASTKAPQGAREQYF. In DNA form, the CDR3 reads TGTGCCAGCACCAAAGCCCCCCAGGGGGCTCGAGAGCAGTACTTC.

The chain recombines TRBV19 with TRBJ2-1, with 10 bases identical to TRBD1. The CDR3 totals 14 residues. The germline CDR1 and CDR2 sequences are LNHDA and SQIVND (reference sequence). V lost 7 bases and J lost 8; bases outside the gene matches: 8. The CDR3 reads CASTGTGEVDEQFF. The CDR3 DNA reads TGTGCCAGTACCGGGACAGGGGAAGTTGATGAGCAGTTCTTC. Variable domain in full (rest from reference TRBV19 and TRBJ2-1): DGGITQSPKYLFRKEGQNVTLSCEQNLNHDAMYWYRQDPGQGLRLIYYSQIVNDFQKGDIAEGYSVSREKKESFPLTVTSAQKNPTAFYLCASTGTGEVDEQFFGPGTRLTVL.

The rearrangement links TRBV27 to TRBJ2-5; D gene ambiguous. CDR1 is MNHEY and CDR2 is SMNVEV in the germline V gene (reference sequence). V was cut by 7 bases and J by 0 bases, with 6 bases left in between. The CDR3 consists of 12 residues. CDR3 loop: CASTPYQETQYF. CDR3 DNA sequence: TGTGCCAGCACCCCGTACCAAGAGACCCAGTACTTC.

In this sample, this clone turned up a few times. The rearrangement joins TRBV4-1 to TRBJ2-2; 7 positions agree with TRBD2. Trimming took 0 bases from V and 4 from J; bases not matched to a gene: 2. The CDR3 runs 15 residues. Germline V lookup: CDR1 MGHRA, CDR2 YSYEKL. CDR3 in amino acids: CASSQEGGGTGELFF. The DNA of the CDR3 is TGCGCCAGCAGCCAAGAGGGGGGGGGCACCGGGGAGCTGTTTTTT.

This chain joins TRBV7-9 and TRBJ2-2; a possible D gene is TRBD1 (6 bases). The V end was cut by 6 bases, the J end by 3 bases, with 11 bases between. This CDR3 contains 14 residues. CDR1 SEHNR and CDR2 FQNEAQ come from the germline V gene (reference sequence). The CDR3 DNA is TGTGCCAGCAGGGAAGGGGGATACACCGGGGAGCTGTTTTTT. Its protein is CASREGGYTGELFF.

This rearrangement joins TRBV7-8 to TRBJ2-7; 10 bases are a match to TRBD1. This CDR3 contains 15 residues. The V segment lost 1 base and the J segment 7 bases; nucleotides outside the gene matches: 7. Germline V gene lookup returns CDR1 SGHVS and CDR2 FQNEAQ. For the CDR3, the DNA is TGTGCCAGCAGCTTAGTCGAGACAGGGGGCCGTGAGCAGTACTTC. Translating it yields CASSLVETGGREQYF. The full variable domain, rest sourced from reference TRBV7-8 and TRBJ2-7, is GAGVSQSPRYKVAKRGQDVALRCDPISGHVSLFWYQQALGQGPEFLTYFQNEAQLDKSGLPSDRFFAERPEGSVSTLKIQRTQQEDSAVYLCASSLVETGGREQYFGPGTRLTVT.

The chain uses TRBV7-9 and TRBJ2-3; 7 bases fit TRBD2. Trimming at V came to 6 bases and at J to 4 bases, leaving 4 bases not matched to a gene. Per the germline V gene, CDR1 is SEHNR and CDR2 is FQNEAQ (reference sequence). This CDR3 region has 13 residues. The CDR3 protein is CASSPTSSDTQYF. The DNA for the CDR3 is TGTGCCAGCAGTCCGACTAGCTCAGATACGCAGTATTTT. The full variable domain, rest sourced from reference TRBV7-9 and TRBJ2-3, is DTGVSQNPRHKITKRGQNVTFRCDPISEHNRLYWYRQTLGQGPEFLTYFQNEAQLEKSRLLSDRFSAERPKGSFSTLEIQRTEQGDSAMYLCASSPTSSDTQYFGPGTRLTVL.

V is TRBV7-6 and J is TRBJ1-2, with 9 bases matching TRBD1. Trimming took 5 bases from V and 7 from J; bases not matched to a gene: 14. This CDR3 is built from 16 residues. Germline V gives CDR1 SGHVS, CDR2 FNYEAQ. CDR3 sequence (DNA): TGTGCCAGCAGCCCCGGAACCGGGACAGGGCCAGGTGGCTACACCTTC. Its translation is CASSPGTGTGPGGYTF.

This clone was seen only a few times. J is TRBJ2-1 and V is TRBV27, with TRBD2 identical over 14 bases. Looked up from germline, CDR1 is MNHEY and CDR2 is SMNVEV (reference sequence). Trimming removed 4 bases from V and 0 bases from J; junction bases left unmatched: 2. The CDR3 loop spans 17 amino acids. The CDR3, as DNA: TGTGCCAGCAGTTCAGGGACTAGCGGGAGCTCCTACAATGAGCAGTTCTTC. This sequence encodes CASSSGTSGSSYNEQFF.

The rearrangement uses TRBV28 and TRBJ1-4; the D is unclear. Trimming removed 1 base from V and 10 bases from J, with 13 bases in between. Germline V gene lookup returns CDR1 MDHEN and CDR2 SYDVKM. This CDR3 has 14 residues. The CDR3 is CASSLSSAAGKLFF. The CDR3 DNA is TGTGCCAGCAGTTTATCAAGCGCGGCTGGAAAACTGTTTTTT. The variable domain in full, with the rest retrieved from reference TRBV28 and TRBJ1-4, is DVKVTQSSRYLVKRTGEKVFLECVQDMDHENMFWYRQDPGLGLRLIYFSYDVKMKEKGDIPEGYSVSREKKERFSLILESASTNQTSMYLCASSLSSAAGKLFFGSGTQLSVL.

The rearrangement joins TRBV7-9 to TRBJ2-7, with 7 nucleotides matching TRBD1. The junction had 8 bases not matched to a gene; V was cut back by 4 bases and J by 5 bases. CDR1 is SEHNR and CDR2 is FQNEAQ in the germline V gene (reference sequence). The CDR3 runs 14 residues. CDR3 sequence: CASSSTTGVNEQYF. CDR3 bases: TGTGCCAGCAGCTCGACTACAGGGGTGAACGAGCAGTACTTC.

This chain connects TRBV5-6 to TRBJ2-7, with 7 bases lining up with TRBD2. Germline V gene lookup returns CDR1 SGHDT and CDR2 YYEEEE. V lost 3 bases to trimming and J lost 3 bases; unmatched junction nucleotides: 3. The CDR3 has 13 amino acids. This chain's CDR3 is CASSSGTNYEQYF. The CDR3 DNA sequence: TGTGCCAGCAGCTCCGGGACTAACTACGAGCAGTACTTC.

The CDR3 DNA follows: TGTGCCAGCAGCTTAGCAAAGACAGGGGTAACTGAAGCTTTCTTT. Its translation is CASSLAKTGVTEAFF. This chain uses TRBV7-9 with TRBJ1-1, with 8 nucleotides matching TRBD1. V was pared by 0 bases and J by 5 bases, with 5 bases of the junction left unmatched. Per the germline V gene, CDR1 is SEHNR and CDR2 is FQNEAQ (reference sequence). The CDR3 has 15 residues.

This clone was recorded only once. The J gene is TRBJ2-2, the V gene TRBV6-1; 9 bases fit TRBD1. The CDR3 runs to 15 residues. CDR1 and CDR2 (germline): MNHNS, SASEGT. The V gene end was trimmed by 4 bases and the J gene end by 5 bases; junction bases not matched to a gene: 5. The CDR3 coding sequence is TGTGCCAGCAGTGGGACAGGGGCGAGGACCGGGGAGCTGTTTTTT. Its translation: CASSGTGARTGELFF.

The J gene is TRBJ1-4, the V gene TRBV7-9; D uncertain. CDR3 size: 14 residues. The V and J ends lost 6 bases and 0 bases respectively, with 8 bases between them. From germline, CDR1 is SEHNR and CDR2 FQNEAQ (reference sequence). CDR3 DNA sequence: TGTGCCAGCAGACGAGGTGCAACTAATGAAAAACTGTTTTTT. It yields the protein CASRRGATNEKLFF.

V usage is TRBV9 and J usage is TRBJ1-4; weak D call: TRBD1 (6 bases). V lost 0 bases, J lost 8 bases, and 11 bases lay in between. Germline values: CDR1 SGDLS, CDR2 YYNGEE. This CDR3 has 14 amino acids. This CDR3 is CASSVGQAGEKLFF. As DNA, the CDR3 is TGTGCCAGCAGCGTAGGACAGGCTGGGGAAAAACTGTTTTTT.

This clone was picked up a small number of times. The chain has TRBV28 and TRBJ2-7; tentative D call: TRBD2 (6 bases). V lost 2 bases to trimming and J lost 6 bases, with 11 bases between them. The length of the CDR3 is 13 residues. CDR1 is MDHEN and CDR2 is SYDVKM in the germline V gene. CDR3 nucleotide sequence: TGTGCCAGCAGTTTAGTCTATAGCGGCGAGCAGTACTTC. As protein: CASSLVYSGEQYF. The variable domain in full, completed from reference TRBV28 and TRBJ2-7, reads DVKVTQSSRYLVKRTGEKVFLECVQDMDHENMFWYRQDPGLGLRLIYFSYDVKMKEKGDIPEGYSVSREKKERFSLILESASTNQTSMYLCASSLVYSGEQYFGPGTRLTVT.

This clone was picked up one time. The rearrangement joins TRBV28 to TRBJ1-4; tentatively, D is TRBD1 (5 bases). CDR3 length: 13 residues. The V and J ends lost 5 bases and 8 bases respectively, with 12 bases between them. Germline V gives CDR1 MDHEN, CDR2 SYDVKM. In DNA, the CDR3 is TGTGCCAGCAGTCCTTGGGGGGGGGAAAAACTGTTTTTT. This encodes CASSPWGGEKLFF.

CDR3 in amino acids: CASSQAQGRDIQYF. CDR3 nucleotides: TGCGCCAGCAGCCAAGCACAGGGGAGAGACATTCAGTACTTC. The chain couples TRBV4-1 to TRBJ2-4; 7 bases match TRBD1. The CDR3 has 14 amino acids. CDR1 and CDR2 (germline): MGHRA, YSYEKL. With 1 base clipped from V and 8 bases from J, the junction kept 5 bases outside the gene matches.

This clone came up a few times. The chain couples TRBV18 to TRBJ2-5, with a possible D match to TRBD1 (6 bases). The germline V and J ends were trimmed by 2 bases and 5 bases, with 18 bases remaining between them. The CDR3 covers 16 residues. Germline V lookup: CDR1 KGHSH, CDR2 LQKENI. CDR3 protein: CASSPGVRGSGETQYF. CDR3 coding DNA: TGTGCCAGCTCACCAGGAGTGAGGGGGAGTGGTGAGACCCAGTACTTC.

The chain couples TRBV15 to TRBJ1-5; D call uncertain. The V end lost 1 base, the J end lost 7 bases, and 14 bases lay between the germline ends. The CDR3 length is 15 residues. CDR1 LNHNV and CDR2 YYDKDF come from the germline V gene (reference sequence). The CDR3 DNA sequence: TGTGCCACCAGCAGAGGTGACACTCCTGAACAGCCCCAGCATTTT. Translated: CATSRGDTPEQPQHF. The variable domain in full, completed from reference TRBV15 and TRBJ1-5, reads DAMVIQNPRYQVTQFGKPVTLSCSQTLNHNVMYWYQQKSSQAPKLLFHYYDKDFNNEADTPDNFQSRRPNTSFCFLDIRSPGLGDTAMYLCATSRGDTPEQPQHFGDGTRLSIL.

This sequence joins TRBV29-1 and TRBJ2-7; 8 bases line up with TRBD2. The CDR3 extends over 12 amino acids. J gave up 6 bases and V 6 bases, and 7 bases lay outside the gene matches. CDR1 SQVTM and CDR2 ANQGSEA come from the germline V gene. CDR3 in DNA: TGCAGCGTGGGGACTAGTTGGAGCGAGCAGTACTTC. Protein: CSVGTSWSEQYF.

J is TRBJ2-1 and V is TRBV5-4, with 15 nucleotides matching TRBD2. The V segment lost 3 bases and the J segment 8 bases; nucleotides outside the gene matches: 3. Germline V gene data show CDR1 as SGHNT and CDR2 as YYREEE (reference sequence). The CDR3 is 15 residues long. The CDR3 is CASSWGLAGGDEQFF. For the CDR3, the DNA is TGTGCCAGCAGCTGGGGACTAGCGGGAGGAGATGAGCAGTTCTTC.

This rearrangement joins TRBV5-1 to TRBJ2-5; 9 nucleotides line up with TRBD2. Trimming at V came to 0 bases and at J to 2 bases, leaving 5 bases not matched to a gene. CDR1 is SGHRS, CDR2 YFSETQ, per germline. CDR3 length: 16 amino acids. CDR3 in DNA: TGCGCCAGCAGCTTGGTTAGCGGGAGTATTCAAGAGACCCAGTACTTC. This codes for CASSLVSGSIQETQYF.

The chain uses TRBV11-1 and TRBJ2-5; TRBD2 matches at 8 bases. The germline V gene encodes CDR1 SGHAT and CDR2 FQDESV (reference sequence). V was clipped by 3 bases and J by 4 bases; unmatched bases: 4. The CDR3 sequence is 14 residues long. The CDR3 region has the DNA TGTGCCAGCAGCTTGAGCGGGAGCGGAGAGACCCAGTACTTC. This sequence encodes CASSLSGSGETQYF.